The present T cell receptor (beta chain) was sequenced within a study of T cells expressing NK-cell markers (dated by TCRdb to about 2020). About the full investigation: Three sorted T-cell subsets (CD3+CD56+NKG2C+, CD3+CD56+NKG2C- and CD3+CD56-NKG2C+) from under ten donors had their TCR beta-chain repertoires profiled. Randomly selected healthy volunteers, three men and five women, were used as the eight sequenced donors. Seven of the eight sequenced donors were HCMV-seropositive and one was HCMV-seronegative. Libraries were sequenced as 2 x 150 bp reads on Illumina HiSeq 2000/2500, MiSeq or NextSeq. Overall study outcomes, separate from this receptor: Those dominant clonotypes were again the most abundant among CD3+CD56-NKG2C+ cells in a handful of donors, at roughly 25-60.1%. Whether the expanded NKG2C-expressing T cell clones were specific for HCMV antigens remained unclear. For 5 or 6 donors, the dominant CD3+CD56+NKG2C+ clonotypes were among the top 10 CD8+ clonotypes and accounted for roughly 1.0-7.5% of CD8+ T cells.

CDR1 SQVTM and CDR2 ANQGSEA are derived from the germline V gene. The CDR3 runs 16 residues from the cysteine to the phenylalanine. No DNA accompanies this entry. Instrument used: Illumina HiSeq 2000. TCR beta cDNA libraries were made by 5'RACE template switching that added a universal primer site and unique molecular identifiers. Priming for cDNA synthesis came from the TCR beta constant segment, and two successive PCR amplification steps followed. The study's processing was this. MIGEC was used to demultiplex reads and group reads by UMI, and MiTCR was used to assemble and quantify clonotypes. To remove erroneous sequences, TCR cDNA sequences were retained only when supported by two or more reads. The tcR package was used for downstream repertoire analysis, with clonotypes matched between fractions based on CDR3 nucleotide sequence plus V segment. Antigen specificity was annotated against VDJdb with VDJmatch, allowing one amino acid substitution in CDR3. Through TCRdb reprocessing, the reads give one entry per CDR3 protein sequence; DNA is omitted. TCRdb, not the original authors, processed these V and J calls. Per the sample table, the count is 500,000 to 700,000 distinct CDR3 sequences. The top ten hold under 4.5% of the sample.

HCMV-specific IgG was detected in serum with a commercial ELISA kit to determine HCMV serostatus. Peripheral blood mononuclear cells were isolated from blood by Ficoll density gradient centrifugation. Of note for this clonotype: Its antigen target is currently unknown.

The sequence derives from a man aged 18 to 30 in good health. Donor details come from another sample of the same person, matched by shared clones. The sequenced sample consisted of blood T cells: a sorted CD56 or NKG2C T cell subset, CD4+ or CD8+ T cells, or bulk PBMC T cells (not recorded which). The V gene is TRBV29-1 and the J gene is TRBJ2-1; TCRdb reports TRBD1, a call that lacks DNA to check it against. The CDR3 is CSVSRTGVSSYNEQFF.